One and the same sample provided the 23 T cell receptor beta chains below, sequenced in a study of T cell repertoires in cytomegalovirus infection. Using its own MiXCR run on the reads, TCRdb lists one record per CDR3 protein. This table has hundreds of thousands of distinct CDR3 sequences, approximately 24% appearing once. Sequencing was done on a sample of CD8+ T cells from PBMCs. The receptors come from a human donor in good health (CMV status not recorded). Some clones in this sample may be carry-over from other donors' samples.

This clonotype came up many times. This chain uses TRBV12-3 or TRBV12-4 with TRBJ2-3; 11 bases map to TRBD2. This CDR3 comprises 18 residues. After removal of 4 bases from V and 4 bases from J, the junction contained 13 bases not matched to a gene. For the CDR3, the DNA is TGTGCCAGCAGTTCCCCGCCGTTTAGCGGGGGGGTCGCAGATACGCAGTATTTT. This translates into CASSSPPFSGGVADTQYF.

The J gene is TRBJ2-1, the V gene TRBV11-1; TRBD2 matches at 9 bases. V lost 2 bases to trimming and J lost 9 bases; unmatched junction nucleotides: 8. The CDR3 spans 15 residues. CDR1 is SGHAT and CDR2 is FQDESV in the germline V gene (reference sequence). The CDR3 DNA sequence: TGTGCCAGCAGCTTAAGCGGGGGGCAACACGGTGAGCAGTTCTTC. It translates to CASSLSGGQHGEQFF.

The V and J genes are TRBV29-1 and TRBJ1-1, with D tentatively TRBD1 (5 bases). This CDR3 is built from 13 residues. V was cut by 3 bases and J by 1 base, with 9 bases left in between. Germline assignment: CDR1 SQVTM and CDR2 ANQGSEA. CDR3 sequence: CSVDPTGNTEAFF. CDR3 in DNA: TGCAGCGTTGACCCCACAGGGAACACTGAAGCTTTCTTT.

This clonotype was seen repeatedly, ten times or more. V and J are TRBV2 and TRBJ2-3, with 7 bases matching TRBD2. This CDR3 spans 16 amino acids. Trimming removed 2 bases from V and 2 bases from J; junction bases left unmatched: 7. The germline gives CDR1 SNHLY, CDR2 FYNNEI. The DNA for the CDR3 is TGTGCCAGCAGTGAAAGTGGGGGAGGGGACACAGATACGCAGTATTTT. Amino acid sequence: CASSESGGGDTDTQYF.

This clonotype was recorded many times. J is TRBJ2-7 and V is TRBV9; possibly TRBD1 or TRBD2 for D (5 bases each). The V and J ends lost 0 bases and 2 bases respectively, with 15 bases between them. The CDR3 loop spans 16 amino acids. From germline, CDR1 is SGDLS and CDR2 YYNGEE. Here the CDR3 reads CASSVAGTAIAYEQYF. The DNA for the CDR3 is TGTGCCAGCAGCGTAGCGGGGACCGCGATCGCCTACGAGCAGTACTTC.

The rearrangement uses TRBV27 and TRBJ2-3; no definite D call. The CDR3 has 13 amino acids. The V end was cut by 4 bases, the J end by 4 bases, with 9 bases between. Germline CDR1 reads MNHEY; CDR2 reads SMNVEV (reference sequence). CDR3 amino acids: CASSWYPADTQYF. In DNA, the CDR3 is TGTGCCAGCAGTTGGTACCCAGCAGATACGCAGTATTTT.

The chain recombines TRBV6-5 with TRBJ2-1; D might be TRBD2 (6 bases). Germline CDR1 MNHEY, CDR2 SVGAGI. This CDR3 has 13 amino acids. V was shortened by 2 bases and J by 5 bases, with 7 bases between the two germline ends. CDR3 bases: TGTGCCAGCAGTTACCCGGGGGACAATGAGCAGTTCTTC. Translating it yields CASSYPGDNEQFF.

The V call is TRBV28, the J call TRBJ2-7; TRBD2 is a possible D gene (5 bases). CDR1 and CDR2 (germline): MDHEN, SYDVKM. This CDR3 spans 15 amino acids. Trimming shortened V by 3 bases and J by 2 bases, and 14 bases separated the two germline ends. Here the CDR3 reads CASSFGPGAAYEQYF. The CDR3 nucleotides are TGTGCCAGCAGTTTTGGGCCCGGAGCGGCCTACGAGCAGTACTTC.

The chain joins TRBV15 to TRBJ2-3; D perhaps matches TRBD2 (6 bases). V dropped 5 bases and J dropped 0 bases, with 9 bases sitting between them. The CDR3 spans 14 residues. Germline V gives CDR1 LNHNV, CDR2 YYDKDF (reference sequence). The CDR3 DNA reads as TGTGCCACCAGCGGACGGGGGAGCACAGATACGCAGTATTTT. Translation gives CATSGRGSTDTQYF.

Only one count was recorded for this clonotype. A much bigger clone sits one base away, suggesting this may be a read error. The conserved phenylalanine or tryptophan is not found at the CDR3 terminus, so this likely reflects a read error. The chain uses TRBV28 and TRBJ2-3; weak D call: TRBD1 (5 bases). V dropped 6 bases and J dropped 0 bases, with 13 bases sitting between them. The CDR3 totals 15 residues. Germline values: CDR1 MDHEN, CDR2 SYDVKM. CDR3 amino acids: CASSPDIPSTDTQYL. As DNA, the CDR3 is TGTGCCAGCAGCCCGGACATCCCAAGCACAGATACGCAGTATCTT.

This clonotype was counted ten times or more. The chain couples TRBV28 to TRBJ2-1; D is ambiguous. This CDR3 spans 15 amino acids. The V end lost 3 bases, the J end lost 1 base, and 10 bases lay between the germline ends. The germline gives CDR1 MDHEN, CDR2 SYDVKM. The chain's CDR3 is CASSLVPNSYNEQFF. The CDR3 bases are TGTGCCAGCAGTTTGGTCCCTAATTCCTACAATGAGCAGTTCTTC.

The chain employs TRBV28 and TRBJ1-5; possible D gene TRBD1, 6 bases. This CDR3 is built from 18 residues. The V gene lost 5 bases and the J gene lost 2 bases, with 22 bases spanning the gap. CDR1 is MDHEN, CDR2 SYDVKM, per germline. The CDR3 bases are TGTGCCAGCAGTCCCTCTTCTAATACAGGGTCGGGCAATCAGCCCCAGCATTTT. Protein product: CASSPSSNTGSGNQPQHF. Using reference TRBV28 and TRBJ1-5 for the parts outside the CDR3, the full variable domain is DVKVTQSSRYLVKRTGEKVFLECVQDMDHENMFWYRQDPGLGLRLIYFSYDVKMKEKGDIPEGYSVSREKKERFSLILESASTNQTSMYLCASSPSSNTGSGNQPQHFGDGTRLSIL.

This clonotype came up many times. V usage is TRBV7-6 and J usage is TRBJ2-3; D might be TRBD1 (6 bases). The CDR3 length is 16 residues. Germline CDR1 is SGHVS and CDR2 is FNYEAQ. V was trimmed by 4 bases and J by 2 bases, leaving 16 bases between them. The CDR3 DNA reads TGTGCCAGCAGCTCGAGGACAGACCAGTCCACAGATACGCAGTATTTT. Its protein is CASSSRTDQSTDTQYF.

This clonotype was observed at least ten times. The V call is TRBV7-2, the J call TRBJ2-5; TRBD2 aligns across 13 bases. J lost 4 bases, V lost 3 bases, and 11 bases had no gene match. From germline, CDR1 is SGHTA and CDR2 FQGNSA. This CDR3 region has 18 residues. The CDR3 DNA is TGTGCCAGCAGCTTTAGGGCTGGGACTAGCGGGGTTCGAGAGACCCAGTACTTC. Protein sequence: CASSFRAGTSGVRETQYF.

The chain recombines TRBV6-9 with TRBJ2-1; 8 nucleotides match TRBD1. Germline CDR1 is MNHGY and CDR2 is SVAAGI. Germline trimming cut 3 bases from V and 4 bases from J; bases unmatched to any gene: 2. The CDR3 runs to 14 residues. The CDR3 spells CASSYGDRYNEQFF. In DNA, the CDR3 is TGTGCCAGCAGTTACGGGGACAGGTACAATGAGCAGTTCTTC.

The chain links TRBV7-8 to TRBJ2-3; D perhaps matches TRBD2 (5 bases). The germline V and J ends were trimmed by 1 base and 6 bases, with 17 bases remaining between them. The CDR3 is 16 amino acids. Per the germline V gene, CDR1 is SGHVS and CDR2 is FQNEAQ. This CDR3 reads CASSLVSASFGDTQYF. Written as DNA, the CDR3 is TGTGCCAGCAGCTTAGTCTCGGCTAGCTTTGGGGATACGCAGTATTTT.

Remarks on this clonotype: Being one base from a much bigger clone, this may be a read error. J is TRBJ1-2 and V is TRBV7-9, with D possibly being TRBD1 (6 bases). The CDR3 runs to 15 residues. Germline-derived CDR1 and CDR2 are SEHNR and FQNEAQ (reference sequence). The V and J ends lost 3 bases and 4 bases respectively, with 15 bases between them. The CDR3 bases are TGTGCCAGCAGCTTCATGACAGGAAGGATCTATGGCTACACCTTC. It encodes CASSFMTGRIYGYTF.

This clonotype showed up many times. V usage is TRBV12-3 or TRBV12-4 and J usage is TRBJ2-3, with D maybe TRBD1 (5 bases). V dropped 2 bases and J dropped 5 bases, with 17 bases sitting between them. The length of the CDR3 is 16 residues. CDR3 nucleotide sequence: TGTGCCAGCAGTTTAAGGCCCAGGGAAAACATAGATACGCAGTATTTT. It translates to CASSLRPRENIDTQYF.

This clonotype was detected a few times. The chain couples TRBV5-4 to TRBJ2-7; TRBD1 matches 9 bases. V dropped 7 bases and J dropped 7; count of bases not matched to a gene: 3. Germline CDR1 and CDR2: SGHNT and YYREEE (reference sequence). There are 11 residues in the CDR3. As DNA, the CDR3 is TGTGCCAGCCACAGGGGGCGAGAGCAGTACTTC. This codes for CASHRGREQYF.

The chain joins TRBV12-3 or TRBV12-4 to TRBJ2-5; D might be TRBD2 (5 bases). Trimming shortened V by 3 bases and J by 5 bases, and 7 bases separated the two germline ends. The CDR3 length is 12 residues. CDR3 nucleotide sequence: TGTGCCAGCAGTTTTAGCGCGGAGACCCAGTACTTC. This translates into CASSFSAETQYF.

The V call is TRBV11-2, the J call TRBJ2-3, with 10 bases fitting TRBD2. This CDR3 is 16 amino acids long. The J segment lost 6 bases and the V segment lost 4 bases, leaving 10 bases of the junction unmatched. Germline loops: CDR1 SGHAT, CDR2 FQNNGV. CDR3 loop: CASSYQASGGADTQYF. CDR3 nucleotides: TGTGCCAGCAGCTACCAAGCCAGCGGGGGGGCGGATACGCAGTATTTT.

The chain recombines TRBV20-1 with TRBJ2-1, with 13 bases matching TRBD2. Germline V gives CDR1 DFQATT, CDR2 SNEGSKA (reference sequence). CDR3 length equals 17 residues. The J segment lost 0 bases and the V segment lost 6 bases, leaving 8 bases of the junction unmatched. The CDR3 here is CSAEGTSGANSYNEQFF. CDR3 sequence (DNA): TGCAGTGCCGAGGGGACTAGCGGGGCGAACTCCTACAATGAGCAGTTCTTC.

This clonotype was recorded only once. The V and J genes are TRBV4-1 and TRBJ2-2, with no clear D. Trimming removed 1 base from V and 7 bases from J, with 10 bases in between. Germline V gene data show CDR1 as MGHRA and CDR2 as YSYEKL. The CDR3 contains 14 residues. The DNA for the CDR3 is TGCGCCAGCAGCCAAGGAAGCCCGAACGGGGAGCTGTTTTTT. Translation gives CASSQGSPNGELFF.